The 14 T cell receptor beta chains below were found in one sample sequenced in a study of T cell responses to AZD1222 COVID-19 vaccine. Sequencing was performed with immunoSEQ multiplex PCR; in TCRdb, only in-frame clones are kept and a portion is missing. Of 150,000 or so clones in the sample, 94% are singletons; the top ten hold approximately 0.6%. Source: peripheral blood, taken on day 0 of AZD1222 vaccination. The receptor set was obtained from an adult in good health.

The chain couples TRBV10-3 to TRBJ1-1; perhaps TRBD1 as D (5 bases). The CDR3 runs to 15 residues. The V gene lost 3 bases and the J gene lost 7 bases, with 18 bases spanning the gap. Germline loops: CDR1 ENHRY, CDR2 SYGVKD. CDR3 DNA sequence: TGTGCCATCAGTGATCCGCCGGAGGGTAGGGGTGAAGCTTTCTTT. This encodes CAISDPPEGRGEAFF.

The CDR3 sequence is CASSLDRGTDTQYF. In DNA, the CDR3 is TGTGCCAGCAGCTTAGATCGGGGAACAGATACGCAGTATTTT. This sequence joins TRBV7-7 and TRBJ2-3; D possibly corresponds to TRBD2 (5 bases). Deletions cut 1 base from V and 3 bases from J, with 8 bases between. Germline CDR1 is SSHAT and CDR2 is FNYEAQ (reference sequence). CDR3 length equals 14 residues.

V gene TRBV7-9 combines with J gene TRBJ1-1, with 8 nucleotides matching TRBD1. There are 15 residues in the CDR3. The germline V gene has CDR1 SEHNR and CDR2 FQNEAQ (reference sequence). V gave up 2 bases and J gave up 2 bases; unmatched junction bases: 4. CDR3 DNA: TGTGCCAGCAGCTTAAACAGGGGGGGAAACACTGAAGCTTTCTTT. It translates to CASSLNRGGNTEAFF. The variable domain in full, completed from reference TRBV7-9 and TRBJ1-1, reads DTGVSQNPRHKITKRGQNVTFRCDPISEHNRLYWYRQTLGQGPEFLTYFQNEAQLEKSRLLSDRFSAERPKGSFSTLEIQRTEQGDSAMYLCASSLNRGGNTEAFFGQGTRLTVV.

V usage is TRBV27 and J usage is TRBJ1-1; D call uncertain. Germline CDR1 is MNHEY and CDR2 is SMNVEV (reference sequence). The CDR3 has 14 amino acids. V dropped 4 bases and J dropped 4 bases, with 13 bases sitting between them. Here the CDR3 reads CASSWVKGPTEAFF. The CDR3 nucleotides are TGTGCCAGCAGTTGGGTTAAGGGCCCCACTGAAGCTTTCTTT.

The J gene is TRBJ1-5, the V gene TRBV5-6; tentatively, D is TRBD1 (5 bases). This CDR3 has 15 residues. Trimming shortened V by 0 bases and J by 2 bases, and 9 bases separated the two germline ends. The V gene's germline CDR1 is SGHDT and CDR2 YYEEEE. CDR3 sequence reads: CASSLGGAGNQPQHF. In DNA form, the CDR3 reads TGTGCCAGCAGCTTGGGAGGGGCAGGCAATCAGCCCCAGCATTTT.

The chain joins TRBV12-3 or TRBV12-4 to TRBJ2-5; D uncertain. V was cut by 5 bases and J by 4 bases, with 5 bases left in between. This CDR3 region has 11 residues. The CDR3 protein is CASSIGETQYF. DNA of the CDR3: TGTGCCAGCAGTATTGGAGAGACCCAGTACTTC.

CDR3 DNA: TGTGCCAGCAGCCCCCTATGGGGGTACACCGGGGAGCTGTTTTTT. Its translation is CASSPLWGYTGELFF. This chain connects TRBV3-1 (or the pseudogene TRBV3-2) to TRBJ2-2; TRBD1 or TRBD2 may be the D gene (5 bases each). Trimming shortened V by 4 bases and J by 3 bases, and 12 bases separated the two germline ends. Germline V CDR1 and CDR2: LGHDT, YNNKEL (reference sequence). The CDR3 consists of 15 residues.

The rearrangement joins TRBV28 to TRBJ2-2, with TRBD2 identical over 8 bases. Looked up from germline, CDR1 is MDHEN and CDR2 is SYDVKM. The CDR3 sequence is 16 residues long. With 5 bases clipped from V and 5 bases from J, the junction kept 10 bases outside the gene matches. CDR3 loop: CASSLAGSVGTGELFF. The CDR3 nucleotides read TGTGCCAGCAGTCTAGCGGGTAGCGTGGGGACCGGGGAGCTGTTTTTT.

J is TRBJ2-2 and V is TRBV7-8; D call uncertain. The V gene's germline CDR1 is SGHVS and CDR2 FQNEAQ. There are 14 residues in the CDR3. Trimming stripped 2 bases from V and 1 base from J, with 5 bases between. CDR3 region: CASSLWGNTGELFF. CDR3 in DNA: TGTGCCAGCAGCTTATGGGGGAACACCGGGGAGCTGTTTTTT.

The chain has TRBV9 and TRBJ2-1; 9 bases line up with TRBD1. V trimming: 3 bases; J trimming: 0 bases; junction bases outside the gene matches: 1. This CDR3 region has 15 residues. The V gene's germline CDR1 is SGDLS and CDR2 YYNGEE. The CDR3 spells CASSGQGVSYNEQFF. The CDR3 nucleotides are TGTGCCAGCAGCGGACAGGGGGTCTCCTACAATGAGCAGTTCTTC.

This clone was detected only once. The chain employs TRBV14 and TRBJ1-3, with D possibly being TRBD1 (5 bases). The CDR3 extends over 16 amino acids. Trimming took off 1 base at V and 2 bases at J, with 12 bases between the two ends. Germline CDR1 and CDR2: SGHDN and FVKESK. CDR3 amino acids: CASSQVGDVAGNTIYF. As DNA, the CDR3 is TGTGCCAGCAGCCAAGTAGGGGACGTCGCTGGAAACACCATATATTTT.

The chain employs TRBV5-1 and TRBJ1-4; possible D gene TRBD1, 6 bases. V was clipped by 2 bases and J by 3 bases, with 11 bases between them. The germline gives CDR1 SGHRS, CDR2 YFSETQ. The CDR3 sequence is 15 residues long. This CDR3 reads CASSFTGKANEKLFF. The CDR3, as DNA: TGCGCCAGCAGCTTCACAGGGAAGGCTAATGAAAAACTGTTTTTT.

The genes are TRBV19 and TRBJ1-6; no clear D gene. The ends were cut back, 5 bases at V and 5 bases at J, with 13 bases in the middle. The CDR3 extends over 15 amino acids. Germline CDR1 and CDR2: LNHDA and SQIVND (reference sequence). DNA for the CDR3: TGTGCCAGTAGTTTGGCGGCGGTTGATAATTCACCCCTCCACTTT. The encoded protein is CASSLAAVDNSPLHF.

The CDR3 protein is CASGLSLGEQFF. The CDR3 nucleotides are TGTGCTAGTGGTTTATCATTAGGTGAGCAGTTCTTC. The chain joins TRBV12-5 to TRBJ2-1; D uncertain. The CDR3 sequence is 12 residues long. V was clipped by 3 bases and J by 9 bases, with 9 bases between them. The V gene's germline CDR1 is LGHNT and CDR2 FRNRAP.